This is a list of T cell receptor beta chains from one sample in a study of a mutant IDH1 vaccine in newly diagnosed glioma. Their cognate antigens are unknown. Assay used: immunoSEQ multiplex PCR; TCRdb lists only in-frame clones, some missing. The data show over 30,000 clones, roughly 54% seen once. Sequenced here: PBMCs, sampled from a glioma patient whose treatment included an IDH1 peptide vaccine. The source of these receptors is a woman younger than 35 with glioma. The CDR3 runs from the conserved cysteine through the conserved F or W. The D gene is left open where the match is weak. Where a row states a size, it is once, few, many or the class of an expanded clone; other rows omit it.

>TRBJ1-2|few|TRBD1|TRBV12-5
CASAPSGGGYGYTF
TGTGCTAGTGCCCCATCAGGGGGAGGCTATGGCTACACCTTC
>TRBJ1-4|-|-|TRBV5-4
CASSVSGIVGGFNEKLFF
TGTGCCAGCAGCGTAAGCGGAATCGTGGGGGGATTTAATGAAAAACTGTTTTTT
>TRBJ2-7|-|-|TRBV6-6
CASGRITYEQYF
TGTGCCAGCGGGCGAATTACCTACGAGCAGTACTTC
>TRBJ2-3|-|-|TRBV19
CASSPGTNTDTQYF
TGTGCCAGTAGTCCCGGGACCAATACAGATACGCAGTATTTT
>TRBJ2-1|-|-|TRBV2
CAGNSGAVSYNEQFF
TGTGCCGGAAATTCAGGGGCCGTCTCCTACAATGAGCAGTTCTTC
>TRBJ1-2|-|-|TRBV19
CASSPPPGGGYTF
TGTGCCAGTAGTCCACCCCCGGGCGGCGGCTACACCTTC
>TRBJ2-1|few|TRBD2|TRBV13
CASSATSGSVGEQFF
TGTGCCAGCAGCGCAACTAGCGGGAGCGTAGGTGAGCAGTTCTTC
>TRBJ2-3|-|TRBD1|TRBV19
CASSIVGGVDTQYF
TGTGCCAGTAGTATAGTAGGGGGCGTGGATACGCAGTATTTT
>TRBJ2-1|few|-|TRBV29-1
CSVDSPMQTSYNEQFF
TGCAGCGTTGATTCCCCCATGCAAACCTCCTACAATGAGCAGTTCTTC
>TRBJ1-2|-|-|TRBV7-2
CASSFNSRGACTF
TGTGCCAGCAGCTTTAACTCGCGGGGCGCGTGTACCTTC
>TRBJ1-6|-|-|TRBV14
CASSYTGTRIISSLHF
TGTGCCAGCAGCTACACCGGGACAAGGATTATTTCTTCCCTCCACTTT
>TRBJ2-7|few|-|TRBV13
CASSLSGLLNEQYF
TGTGCCAGCAGCTTATCGGGGTTGTTGAACGAGCAGTACTTC
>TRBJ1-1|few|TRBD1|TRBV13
CASSDQGQGAPDTEAFF
TGTGCCAGCAGCGACCAGGGACAGGGGGCCCCTGACACTGAAGCTTTCTTT
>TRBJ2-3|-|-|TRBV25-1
CASSETRDTQYF
TGTGCCAGCAGTGAGACAAGAGATACGCAGTATTTT
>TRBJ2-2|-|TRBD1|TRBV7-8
CASSLLDRGFTGELFF
TGTGCCAGCAGCTTATTGGACAGGGGGTTCACCGGGGAGCTGTTTTTT
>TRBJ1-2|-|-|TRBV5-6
CASSLANGDGYTF
TGTGCCAGCAGCTTGGCCAATGGGGACGGCTACACCTTC
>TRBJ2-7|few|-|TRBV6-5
CASSAAGPDEQYF
TGTGCCAGCAGTGCCGCGGGGCCCGACGAGCAGTACTTC
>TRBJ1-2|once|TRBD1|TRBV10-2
CASSTLRQGTYGYTF
TGCGCCAGCAGTACCCTACGACAGGGAACCTATGGCTACACCTTC
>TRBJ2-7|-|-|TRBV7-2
CASSLGLFQGRISYEQYF
TGTGCCAGCAGCTTAGGACTTTTCCAGGGACGGATCTCCTACGAGCAGTACTTC
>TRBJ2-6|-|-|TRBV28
CASSDRQASWGANVLTF
TGTGCCAGCAGTGATCGACAGGCTTCGTGGGGGGCCAACGTCCTGACTTTC
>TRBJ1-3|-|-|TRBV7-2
CASSFGGSGNTIYF
TGTGCCAGCAGCTTTGGGGGCTCTGGAAACACCATATATTTT
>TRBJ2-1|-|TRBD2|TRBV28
CATGGVAPINEQFF
TGTGCCACCGGGGGGGTAGCCCCAATCAATGAGCAGTTCTTC
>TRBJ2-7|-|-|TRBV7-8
CASSPRGGGGNEQYF
TGTGCCAGCAGCCCACGAGGGGGAGGGGGGAACGAGCAGTACTTC
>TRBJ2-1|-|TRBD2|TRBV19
CASRRGGGAGGYNEQFF
TGTGCCAGTCGGAGGGGAGGGGGAGCGGGGGGATACAATGAGCAGTTCTTC
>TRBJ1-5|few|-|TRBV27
CASSVKTSNQPQHF
TGTGCCAGCAGTGTTAAGACTAGCAATCAGCCCCAGCATTTT
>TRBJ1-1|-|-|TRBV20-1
CSASPEWGAFF
TGCAGTGCCAGCCCGGAGTGGGGAGCTTTCTTT
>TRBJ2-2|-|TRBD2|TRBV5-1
CASSVTSGGGTGELFF
TGCGCCAGCAGCGTGACTAGCGGGGGGGGCACCGGGGAGCTGTTTTTT
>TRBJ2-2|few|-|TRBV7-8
CASSLRYTGELFF
TGTGCCAGCAGCCTACGATACACCGGGGAGCTGTTTTTT
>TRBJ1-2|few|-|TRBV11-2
CASSPDPTSRLGYTF
TGTGCCAGCAGCCCCGATCCGACATCTCGTCTTGGCTACACCTTC
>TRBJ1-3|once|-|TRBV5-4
CASADGPLNTIYF
TGTGCCAGCGCGGACGGACCTTTGAACACCATATATTTT
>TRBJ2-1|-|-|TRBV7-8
CASSLQGGNYNEQFF
TGTGCCAGCAGCTTACAGGGGGGAAACTACAATGAGCAGTTCTTC
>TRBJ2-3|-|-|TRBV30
CAWSVSETSTDTQYF
TGTGCCTGGAGTGTGTCAGAGACCAGCACAGATACGCAGTATTTT
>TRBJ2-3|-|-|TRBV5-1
CASSLSSVSTDTQYF
TGCGCCAGCAGCTTGTCGTCGGTTAGCACAGATACGCAGTATTTT
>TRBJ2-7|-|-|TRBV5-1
CASSAELSGAYEQYF
TGCGCCAGCAGCGCGGAACTCTCGGGGGCCTACGAGCAGTACTTC
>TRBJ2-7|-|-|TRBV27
CASSLGGVGEQYF
TGTGCCAGCAGTTTAGGGGGTGTTGGCGAGCAGTACTTC
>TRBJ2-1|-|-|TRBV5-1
CASSLVGASSYNEQFF
TGCGCCAGCAGCTTGGTTGGGGCTAGCTCCTACAATGAGCAGTTCTTC
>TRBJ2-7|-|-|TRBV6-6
CASRESGGYEQYF
TGTGCCAGTCGTGAGTCCGGGGGCTACGAGCAGTACTTC
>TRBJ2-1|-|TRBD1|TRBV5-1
CASSIRQGAKQFF
TGCGCCAGCAGCATACGACAGGGTGCAAAGCAGTTCTTC
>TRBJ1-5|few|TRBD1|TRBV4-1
CASSQGTGSQPQHF
TGCGCCAGCAGCCAAGGGACAGGGAGTCAGCCCCAGCATTTT
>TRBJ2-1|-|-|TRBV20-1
CSARNDEQFF
TGCAGTGCTAGAAATGATGAGCAGTTCTTC